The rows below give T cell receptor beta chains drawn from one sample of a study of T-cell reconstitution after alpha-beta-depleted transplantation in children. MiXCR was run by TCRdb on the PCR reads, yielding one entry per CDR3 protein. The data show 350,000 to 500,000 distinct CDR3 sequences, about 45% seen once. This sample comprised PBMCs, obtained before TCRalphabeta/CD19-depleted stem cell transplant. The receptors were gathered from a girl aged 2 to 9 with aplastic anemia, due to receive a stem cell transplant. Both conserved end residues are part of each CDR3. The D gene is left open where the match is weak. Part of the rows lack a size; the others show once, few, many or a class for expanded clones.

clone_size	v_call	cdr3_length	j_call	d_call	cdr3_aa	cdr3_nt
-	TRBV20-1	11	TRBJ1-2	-	CSAHRNYGYTF	TGCAGTGCTCACAGGAACTATGGCTACACCTTC
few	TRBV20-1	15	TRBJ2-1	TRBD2	CSALLAGISYNEQFF	TGCAGTGCTCTACTAGCGGGAATATCCTACAATGAGCAGTTCTTC
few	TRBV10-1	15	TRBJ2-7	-	CASSEAGHLSYEQYF	TGCGCCAGCAGTGAGGCGGGACACCTCTCCTACGAGCAGTACTTC
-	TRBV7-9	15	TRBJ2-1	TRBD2	CASPSLTSGNHEQFF	TGTGCCAGTCCTAGTCTGACTAGCGGGAACCATGAGCAGTTCTTC
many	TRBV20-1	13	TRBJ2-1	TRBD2	CSASRAGLNEQFF	TGCAGTGCTAGCCGAGCGGGACTCAATGAGCAGTTCTTC
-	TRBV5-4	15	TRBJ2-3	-	CASSLDAGRTDTQYF	TGTGCCAGCAGCTTGGATGCGGGACGCACAGATACGCAGTATTTT
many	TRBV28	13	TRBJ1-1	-	CASSLYQNTEAFF	TGTGCCAGCAGTTTATATCAGAACACTGAAGCTTTCTTT
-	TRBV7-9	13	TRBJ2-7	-	CATLVEGSYEQYF	TGTGCCACGCTCGTCGAGGGGTCCTACGAGCAGTACTTC
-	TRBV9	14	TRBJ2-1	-	CASSVRTQSNEQFF	TGTGCCAGCAGCGTACGAACTCAAAGCAATGAGCAGTTCTTC
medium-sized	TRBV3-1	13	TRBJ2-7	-	CASSQAVTDEQYF	TGTGCCAGCAGCCAAGCTGTAACGGACGAGCAGTACTTC
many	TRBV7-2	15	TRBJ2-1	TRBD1	CASSHGTATYNEQFF	TGTGCCAGCAGCCACGGGACAGCCACCTACAATGAGCAGTTCTTC
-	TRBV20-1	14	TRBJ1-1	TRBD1	CSAARTGGAGVAFF	TGCAGTGCAGCAAGGACAGGGGGCGCGGGAGTGGCTTTCTTT
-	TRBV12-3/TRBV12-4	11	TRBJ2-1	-	CASLGGLEQFF	TGTGCCAGCTTAGGGGGACTAGAGCAGTTCTTC
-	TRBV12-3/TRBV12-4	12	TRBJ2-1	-	CASSLWGDEQFF	TGTGCCAGCAGTTTATGGGGGGATGAGCAGTTCTTC
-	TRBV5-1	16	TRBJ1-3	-	CASSRLPWGTGNTIYF	TGCGCCAGCAGCCGTCTCCCTTGGGGGACTGGAAACACCATATATTTT
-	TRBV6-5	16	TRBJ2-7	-	CASSYHLGATLSEQYF	TGTGCCAGCAGTTACCACCTGGGGGCTACCCTTTCCGAGCAGTACTTC
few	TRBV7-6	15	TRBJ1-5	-	CASSPVGGPGQPQHF	TGTGCCAGCAGCCCAGTGGGGGGGCCGGGTCAGCCCCAGCATTTT
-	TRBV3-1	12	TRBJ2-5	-	CASSQESTPGDF	TGTGCCAGCAGCCAAGAATCGACCCCCGGGGACTTC
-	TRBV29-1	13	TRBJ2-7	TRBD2	CSVGSGGFYEQYF	TGCAGCGTTGGGTCGGGAGGGTTCTACGAGCAGTACTTC
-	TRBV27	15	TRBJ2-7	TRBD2	CASSLRLAGPYEQYF	TGTGCCAGCAGTTTAAGGCTAGCGGGCCCATACGAGCAGTACTTC
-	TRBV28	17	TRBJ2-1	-	CASSLHGGASSYNEQFF	TGTGCCAGCAGTTTACATGGAGGGGCGAGCTCCTACAATGAGCAGTTCTTC
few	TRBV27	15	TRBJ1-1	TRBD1	CASSLSTGTNTEAFF	TGTGCCAGCAGTTTATCGACAGGGACGAACACTGAAGCTTTCTTT
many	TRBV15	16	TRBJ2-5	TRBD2	CATSRGGTSTGETQYF	TGTGCCACCAGCAGAGGGGGGACTAGCACGGGGGAGACCCAGTACTTC
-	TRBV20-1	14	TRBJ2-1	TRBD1	CSATGQVPYNEQFF	TGCAGTGCTACCGGACAGGTCCCCTACAATGAGCAGTTCTTC
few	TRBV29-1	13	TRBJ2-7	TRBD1	CSVGTGRFHEQYF	TGCAGCGTTGGGACAGGGAGGTTCCACGAGCAGTACTTC
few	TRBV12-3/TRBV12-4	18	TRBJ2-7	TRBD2	CASSFRTSGRTSSYEQYF	TGTGCCAGCAGTTTCCGGACTAGCGGGAGGACCAGCTCCTACGAGCAGTACTTC
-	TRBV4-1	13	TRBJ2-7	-	CASSQDTDYEQYF	TGCGCCAGCAGCCAAGACACCGACTACGAGCAGTACTTC
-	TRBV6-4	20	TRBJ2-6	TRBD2	CASSDSFRTSGTSGANVLTF	TGTGCCAGCAGTGACTCTTTTCGGACTAGCGGGACCTCTGGGGCCAACGTCCTGACTTTC
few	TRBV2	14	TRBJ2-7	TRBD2	CASSEGGLAYEQYF	TGTGCCAGCAGTGAAGGGGGACTAGCGTACGAGCAGTACTTC
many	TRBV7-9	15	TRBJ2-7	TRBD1	CASSLPGDRGGRQHF	TGTGCCAGCAGCTTACCCGGGGACAGGGGAGGACGGCAGCACTTC
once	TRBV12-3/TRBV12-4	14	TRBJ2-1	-	CASSSSWTVFEQFF	TGTGCCAGCAGTTCAAGTTGGACTGTTTTTGAGCAGTTCTTC
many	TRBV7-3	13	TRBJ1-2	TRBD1	CASSPVDQGAMSF	TGTGCCAGCAGCCCGGTCGACCAGGGGGCCATGTCCTTC
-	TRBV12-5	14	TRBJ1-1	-	CASGLVGGNTEAFF	TGTGCTAGTGGTTTGGTAGGGGGGAACACTGAAGCTTTCTTT
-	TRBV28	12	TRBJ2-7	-	CASSSSVYEQYF	TGTGCCAGCAGTTCTTCAGTCTACGAGCAGTACTTC
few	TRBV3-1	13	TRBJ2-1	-	CASSQSADLEQFF	TGTGCCAGCAGCCAAAGTGCGGACCTTGAGCAGTTCTTC
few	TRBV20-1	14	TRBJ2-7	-	CSARATTGSGEQYF	TGCAGTGCTAGGGCTACTACAGGTTCTGGGGAGCAGTACTTC
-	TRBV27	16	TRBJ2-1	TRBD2	CASSPKTSGGYNEQFF	TGTGCCAGCAGTCCGAAGACTAGCGGGGGCTACAATGAGCAGTTCTTC
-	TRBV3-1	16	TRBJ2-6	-	CASSQGTYSGPNVLTF	TGTGCCAGCAGCCAAGGGACGTACTCTGGGCCCAACGTCCTGACTTTC
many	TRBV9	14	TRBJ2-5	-	CASSVGGRLETQYF	TGTGCCAGCAGCGTAGGGGGCCGTCTAGAGACCCAGTACTTC
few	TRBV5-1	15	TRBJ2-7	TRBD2	CASSPVAGGGYEQYF	TGCGCCAGCAGCCCAGTAGCGGGAGGGGGATACGAGCAGTACTTC
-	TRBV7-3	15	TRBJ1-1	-	CASSPDGGGDTEAFF	TGTGCCAGCAGCCCCGATGGGGGCGGCGACACTGAAGCTTTCTTT
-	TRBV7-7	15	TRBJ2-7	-	CASSLFEGISYEQYF	TGTGCCAGCAGCTTATTCGAGGGAATCTCCTACGAGCAGTACTTC